In its sample, the clone carrying this TCR beta chain was seen many times. Its antigen is as yet unknown. This specimen comes from a study of glioma-infiltrating T cells. Trimming shortened V by 4 bases and J by 6 bases, and 10 bases separated the two germline ends. Germline V gene lookup returns CDR1 SQVTM and CDR2 ANQGSEA. The CDR3 runs to 12 residues. Using RNA template, CDR3s of TCR alpha and beta were amplified with iRepertoire arm-PCR. Input was roughly 85-450 ng of tissue mRNA or PBMC total RNA. Via MiXCR, TCRdb re-called the multiplex PCR reads, giving one row per CDR3 protein. The sample yields around 99,000 distinct CDR3 sequences, about 25% seen once. Study results and limitations: Tissue-blood divergence was below expectation in non-neoplastic patients, above in gliomas. Tissue and blood shared very few CDR3 sequences.

This receptor was taken from a human donor with low-grade glioma or glioblastoma, undergoing nonglioma brain surgery, or in good health (not recorded which). The sample was glioma tissue, nonneoplastic brain tissue, or PBMCs (not recorded which). This chain connects TRBV29-1 to TRBJ2-1, with D perhaps matching TRBD2 (6 bases). DNA of the CDR3: TGCAGCGTTGTCCCCGGGGGCAATGAGCAGTTCTTC. Residues: CSVVPGGNEQFF.